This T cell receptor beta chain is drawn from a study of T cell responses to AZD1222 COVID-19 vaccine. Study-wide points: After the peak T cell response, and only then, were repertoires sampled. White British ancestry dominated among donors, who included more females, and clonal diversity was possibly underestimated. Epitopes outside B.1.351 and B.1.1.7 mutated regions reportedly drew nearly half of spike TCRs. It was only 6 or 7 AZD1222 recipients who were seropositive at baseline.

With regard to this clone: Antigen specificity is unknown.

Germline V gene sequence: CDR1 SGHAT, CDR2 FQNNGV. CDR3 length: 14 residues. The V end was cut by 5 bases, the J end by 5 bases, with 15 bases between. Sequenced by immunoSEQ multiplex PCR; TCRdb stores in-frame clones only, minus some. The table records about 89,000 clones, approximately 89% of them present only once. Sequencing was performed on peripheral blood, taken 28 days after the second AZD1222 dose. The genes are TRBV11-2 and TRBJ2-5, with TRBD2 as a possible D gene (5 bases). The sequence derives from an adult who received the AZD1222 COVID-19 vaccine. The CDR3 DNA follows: TGTGCCAGCAGCCCGCAGGACTTTGCGGAGACCCAGTACTTC. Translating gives CASSPQDFAETQYF. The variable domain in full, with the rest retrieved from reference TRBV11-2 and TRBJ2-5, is EAGVAQSPRYKIIEKRQSVAFWCNPISGHATLYWYQQILGQGPKLLIQFQNNGVVDDSQLPKDRFSAERLKGVDSTLKIQPAKLEDSAVYLCASSPQDFAETQYFGPGTRLLVL.